This TCR beta chain was recovered during a study of cytomegalovirus exposure and HLA in healthy donors (dated by TCRdb to 2016 to 2017). About the full investigation: An earlier analysis of approximately 640 of the donors reported approximately 290 Gb of sequence data and roughly 100 million unique TCR beta sequences from around 200 million T cells. Among some 400 genotyped donors of the cohort, an average of about 220,000 unique TCR beta nucleotide sequences was sequenced per donor, of which 15% to 20% were non-productive. Roughly five DR-DQ haplotypes were handled as single units for association and clustering because linkage in the cohort was strong. The aim of the study was to test whether cataloging public T cell receptors could identify signatures of past pathogen exposure. Every repertoire in the discovery cohort had been generated on one and the same sequencing platform. Donor age, sex, ethnicity and CMV serostatus were compiled together with the repertoire data. Among the roughly 400 genotyped donors, around 79% belonged to the genetic ancestry cluster associated with self-reported Caucasian donors. A later analysis re-analyzed previously published TCR beta repertoires from roughly 600 donors and added high-resolution HLA genotyping to study TCR occurrence patterns. A later genetic analysis used genome-wide SNP genotypes for about 60% of the 666 donors, treating that subset as a discovery cohort. Approximately 300 gigabases of sequencing data and 91 million or so unique TCR sequences made up an early release that covered roughly 670 HLA-typed donors. High-throughput TCR immunosequencing, statistical association of individual TCRs with disease status, and machine learning were combined to predict cytomegalovirus infection status. The number of donors typed differed by locus, with about 629-640 for A, B, C, DRB1 and DQB1, roughly 520 for DQA1, over 600 for DPA1, and 450 to 480 for DPB1. HLA typing covered class I and class II loci at four-digit resolution. Besides the first cohort of 500 to 700 subjects, a separate validation cohort made up of roughly 120 different subjects was used. An earlier analysis of about 600 of the donors used high-throughput TCR beta sequencing to judge whether each TCR beta V gene segment behaved as functional or pseudogenic. Using immunosequencing, the study profiled T cell repertoires from 500 to 800 subjects and related those repertoires to cytomegalovirus serostatus. The later analysis used no new phenotypic data to find candidate immune exposures, relying instead on TCR beta sequences and their occurrence across donors.

Library construction relied on the immunoSEQ multiplex PCR assay. For the multiplex PCR, a mixture combining 60 forward primers for TCR Vbeta segments and 13 reverse primers for TCR Jbeta segments was used. Amplification of the CDR3 region of rearranged TCR beta genes was performed with a multiplex PCR assay on genomic DNA. Amplified TCR beta libraries were sequenced as 87-base-pair reads on the Illumina HiSeq System. In the authors' own workflow: In a later analysis, roughly 80 million unique TCR beta chains were counted across the approximately 670 repertoires, and roughly 11 million of these chains were shared by at least two donors. Raw reads were error-corrected and collapsed into unique sequences by a nearest-neighbor algorithm in which closely related sequences were merged to remove PCR and sequencing errors. To assign V, D and J gene segments, CDR3 sequences were aligned to IMGT reference sequences. For a sequence to be retained, a match of at least six nucleotides was required to both a V gene segment and a J gene segment. A rearrangement counted as productive if the CDR3 had no stop codons and remained in frame with V and J, and every other rearrangement counted as non-productive. Following IMGT convention, CDR3 was defined as the stretch from the second conserved V-encoded cysteine up to the conserved J-encoded phenylalanine. Sequences without an unambiguous match to a single V gene segment were excluded from the earlier analysis of approximately 600 of the donors. In an earlier analysis of 587 of the donors, V segments were called functional above 56.7% productive rearrangements and were called segregating when the between-donor standard deviation exceeded 5%. A statistical classification framework was built to diagnose cytomegalovirus status from the catalog of TCR beta chain sequences. In a later analysis, V and J genes were assigned by comparing TCR nucleotide sequences against IMGT/GENE-DB human TR gene sequences. A later analysis assigned CDR3 sequences and most-parsimonious VDJ recombination scenarios with the TCRdist pipeline. In a later analysis, each TCR beta chain was defined by its CDR3 amino acid sequence together with its V-gene family, and reads lacking a unique V-gene family were excluded. In a later analysis, fewer than 650 highly shared, low-generation-probability nucleotide sequences were removed to address suspected cross-contamination and a sequencing artifact. For each public chain, a later analysis derived a clonal expansion index from normalized ranks of inferred template counts within each repertoire. In a later analysis, generation probabilities were computed using a VDJ recombination model fitted to out-of-frame rearrangements, and the results were checked against IGoR. A later analysis scored TCR-TCR, TCR-HLA and TCR-CMV co-occurrence with hypergeometric tests, applying a repertoire-size bias correction to TCR pairs. A later analysis estimated false discovery rates by permuting HLA or CMV assignments 20 times. In a later analysis, co-occurring TCRs were grouped using DBSCAN, with TCRdist sequence similarity added in when clustering inside HLA-allele-positive subsets. For co-occurrence clustering, repertoires with fewer than 30,000 or more than 120,000 public chains were excluded, along with 5 or 6 repertoires with anomalous nucleotide sharing. This is the immuneACCESS table as TCRdb keeps it, with only in-frame sequences that have V and J called. A part of the clones is gone; compared with another copy, unresolved V genes explain less than half, and the rest is unexplained. V, J and clone size are taken as reported in that table, and D and trimming were inferred from the DNA itself. The sample yields about 120,000 clones; 66% were counted once. The ten top clones hold more than 1.5% of the sample.

General study outcomes and caveats: According to a later analysis, most CMV-associated TCR beta chains appeared to be HLA-restricted, and the HLA associations seemed to be driven largely by CMV exposure. A later analysis associated 15,000 to 20,000 TCR beta sequences with specific HLA alleles at a false discovery rate of 0.05. The classifier was reported to diagnose cytomegalovirus status with high specificity and sensitivity in both the original cohort and the validation cohort. Some IMGT-functional V segments, including TRBV6-2 and TRBV6-3, could not be distinguished by the 87-base-pair reads and were therefore excluded. A later genetic analysis reported fewer N-insertions in productive TCRs among donors in an Asian-associated ancestry cluster than the roughly 700-donor mean. A later analysis reported that several top co-occurrence clusters appeared linked to parvovirus B19, influenza, CMV and Epstein-Barr virus. Most TCR sequences were observed very rarely across donors, whereas some public TCRs were present in many individuals. The sequencing pipeline was judged likely to have produced a cluster of highly shared sequence variants as a technical artifact. Linkage disequilibrium might explain the correlated functional status among segregating V segments, but an unknown experimental factor could not be ruled out. Sequencing depth was assumed to be roughly uniform across donors in the presence/absence analyses, though that assumption may not hold. The study listed over 150 TCR beta chains as associated with cytomegalovirus. Three of the identified cytomegalovirus-associated TCR beta chains were confirmed in vitro to be specific for cytomegalovirus antigens. Only TCR beta chains were sequenced in this cohort, and the absence of alpha or paired-chain data limited detectable features. Compared with equally common non-associated chains, HLA-associated TCR beta chains in a later analysis were more clonally expanded and had lower generation probabilities. An association between a missense DCLRE1C variant and V-gene and J-gene trimming of TCR beta chains was found in a later genetic analysis and replicated in an independent cohort. When HLA alleles, especially DR and DQ, strongly co-occurred, TCR associations were difficult to assign to individual alleles. HLA typing was unavailable for some donors at each locus, so association tests used only the typed subset. It was suggested by the authors that the approach could potentially be generalized to other disease states and immunological phenotypes. Immune exposure information for the cohort was limited to CMV serostatus. A later analysis found that TCR association rates varied across HLA loci, with DRB1 alleles showing the most associated TCRs and HLA-C alleles the fewest. An earlier analysis of approximately 570 of the donors showed that most TCR beta V segments appeared in productive rearrangements either about 90% or about 30% of the time, which broadly matched IMGT annotations. Because counts were too low, about 18 rarely observed V segments, including chromosome 9 orphons, were left out of the earlier analysis of some 640 of the donors. A further reported finding was that TCR beta sequences accurately predicted the HLA-A and HLA-B alleles for most subjects in the first cohort.

In the case of this clone: The antigen it binds to is not known. Per-nucleotide qualities are absent, and no much larger clonotype sits a single base away.

The cohort was made up of approximately 670 healthy bone marrow donors. At the time of sampling, every cohort member was nominally healthy, though immune exposures that went unrecorded were likely present. The donor tested CMV seronegative, placing the donor among the approximately 400 seronegative members of the cohort. A peripheral blood sample was collected from each donor, and TCR beta sequencing was performed on peripheral blood mononuclear cells. The Qiagen DNeasy Blood Extraction Kit was used to extract genomic DNA from the blood cell samples. CDR1 and CDR2, looked up from the germline V gene, are SGHRS and YFSETQ. The CDR3 has 18 amino acids, counting the end cysteine and phenylalanine. The read is trimmed to its CDR3 DNA, 54 bases read in frame from base 1. Trimming at the junction amounts to 1 base on V and 6 bases on J, and the germline ends lie 23 bases apart.

The sequenced sample was PBMCs. This TCR was recovered from a man in his late teens or twenties in good health and CMV-seronegative. The chain is assembled from TRBV5-1 and TRBJ2-1, with a weak D call of TRBD2 (7 bases match). The nucleotides read TGCGCCAGCAGCTTGTGGGGGGGCGGGTTCTTCTCTTCCAATGAGCAGTTCTTC. Its protein reads: CASSLWGGGFFSSNEQFF.